The 13 T cell receptor beta chains below come from one sample, sequenced in a study of cytomegalovirus exposure and HLA in healthy donors. PCR was performed using 60 Vbeta and 13 Jbeta primers. Only in-frame clones appear in the TCRdb table, and some are missing; sequencing was by immunoSEQ multiplex PCR. The repertoire has 65,000 to 75,000 clones, 74% of them found once; the top ten carry around 10%. The specimen sequenced was PBMCs. The source is a woman aged 55-69 years in good health and CMV-seropositive.

The chain has TRBV30 and TRBJ1-6; D unresolved. V was trimmed by 5 bases and J by 9 bases, leaving 14 bases between them. The CDR3 is made up of 13 amino acids. Looked up from germline, CDR1 is GTSNPN and CDR2 is SVGIG (reference sequence). The CDR3 is CAWASGLGSPLHF. The CDR3, as DNA: TGTGCCTGGGCTTCGGGTTTAGGTTCACCCCTCCACTTT.

J is TRBJ1-5 and V is TRBV12-5; 7 bases align to TRBD1. Germline V gene lookup returns CDR1 LGHNT and CDR2 FRNRAP. J lost 11 bases, V lost 6 bases, and 13 bases had no gene match. CDR3 length: 14 residues. The CDR3 DNA sequence: TGTGCTAGTGGGCCCCCGGGACAGATCTTTACCCAGCATTTT. Protein product: CASGPPGQIFTQHF.

V and J are TRBV5-1 and TRBJ1-1, with 7 bases lining up with TRBD1. The CDR3 extends over 16 amino acids. Germline CDR1 is SGHRS and CDR2 is YFSETQ. The V segment lost 0 bases and the J segment 0 bases; nucleotides outside the gene matches: 5. The CDR3 DNA sequence: TGCGCCAGCAGCTTGGGGACGGACAGGATGAACACTGAAGCTTTCTTT. It yields the protein CASSLGTDRMNTEAFF.

In its sample, this clone was seen many times. Given a far larger clone just one base away, this is likely a sequencing read error. The chain couples TRBV4-2 to TRBJ1-6, with D tentatively TRBD1 (5 bases). The CDR3 totals 16 residues. Germline V lookup: CDR1 LGHNA, CDR2 YNFKEQ. Trimming shortened V by 0 bases and J by 9 bases, and 15 bases separated the two germline ends. DNA for the CDR3: TGTGCCAGCAGCCAAGATTTGTCCCAGGGACTTTCACCCCTCCACTTT. It specifies CASSQDLSQGLSPLHF.

A word on this clone: Other nucleotide sequences from this sample produce the same CDR3. The gene calls are TRBV30 and TRBJ2-2; no definite D call. The length of the CDR3 is 13 residues. Trimming left V 5 bases short and J 5 bases short, with 12 bases between. The germline V gene encodes CDR1 GTSNPN and CDR2 SVGIG (reference sequence). The CDR3 DNA reads TGTGCCTGGCATGTGCCGGAGACCGGGGAGCTGTTTTTT. It specifies CAWHVPETGELFF.

The chain recombines TRBV25-1 with TRBJ1-2; 7 nucleotides match TRBD1. The CDR3 is made up of 14 amino acids. V gave up 4 bases and J gave up 8 bases; unmatched junction bases: 10. Germline CDR1 and CDR2: MGHDK and SYGVNS. For the CDR3, the DNA is TGTGCCAGCAGTGTCACCACAGGGGCGGGCGGCTACACCTTC. Its protein is CASSVTTGAGGYTF.

V is TRBV15 and J is TRBJ2-3; D gene uncertain. The CDR3 is made up of 15 amino acids. The germline V gene has CDR1 LNHNV and CDR2 YYDKDF (reference sequence). V gave up 0 bases and J gave up 2 bases, with 9 bases separating them. Here the CDR3 reads CATSRDKQVTDTQYF. The CDR3 nucleotides are TGTGCCACCAGCAGAGATAAGCAGGTCACAGATACGCAGTATTTT.

The chain carries TRBV27 and TRBJ2-5; TRBD2 is a possible D gene (5 bases). Germline CDR1 reads MNHEY; CDR2 reads SMNVEV (reference sequence). The CDR3 totals 13 residues. The ends were cut back, 5 bases at V and 0 bases at J, with 7 bases in the middle. The CDR3 loop reads CASSHGNQETQYF. CDR3 bases: TGTGCCAGCAGTCACGGGAACCAAGAGACCCAGTACTTC.

The V gene is TRBV4-1, the J gene TRBJ2-3, with 9 bases lining up with TRBD2. Germline V gene lookup returns CDR1 MGHRA and CDR2 YSYEKL. V lost 0 bases and J lost 2; bases outside the gene matches: 3. This CDR3 spans 16 amino acids. The CDR3 here is CASSQEAGGHTDTQYF. The CDR3, as DNA: TGCGCCAGCAGCCAAGAAGCGGGGGGCCACACAGATACGCAGTATTTT.

The V and J genes are TRBV4-2 and TRBJ2-3; 13 bases align to TRBD2. V lost 4 bases and J lost 4; bases outside the gene matches: 8. CDR1 and CDR2 (germline): LGHNA, YNFKEQ. The CDR3 runs 17 residues. CDR3 nucleotides: TGTGCCAGCAGCCCAGGGACTAGCGGGGAAGTAGCAGATACGCAGTATTTT. It translates to CASSPGTSGEVADTQYF.

The chain carries TRBV5-5 and TRBJ2-1; 8 bases are shared with TRBD2. After removal of 1 base from V and 2 bases from J, the junction contained 8 bases not matched to a gene. The CDR3 is 17 amino acids. Germline V gene lookup returns CDR1 SGHKS and CDR2 YYEKEE (reference sequence). CDR3 sequence reads: CASSLSPTSGTYNEQFF. CDR3 sequence (DNA): TGTGCCAGCAGCTTGTCCCCTACTAGCGGAACCTACAATGAGCAGTTCTTC.

V gene TRBV5-1 combines with J gene TRBJ1-1, with D tentatively TRBD1 (5 bases). The CDR3 runs 15 residues. Germline values: CDR1 SGHRS, CDR2 YFSETQ. Trimming took off 1 base at V and 0 bases at J, with 10 bases between the two ends. DNA of the CDR3: TGCGCCAGCAGCTTGAAGGGGTTGATGAACACTGAAGCTTTCTTT. Amino acid sequence: CASSLKGLMNTEAFF.

This chain uses TRBV9 with TRBJ1-1, with TRBD1 identical over 8 bases. CDR1 is SGDLS and CDR2 is YYNGEE in the germline V gene. The CDR3 has 14 amino acids. The V and J ends lost 4 bases and 4 bases, in that order; junction bases with no gene match: 6. CDR3 residues: CASSPGGDGTEAFF. The DNA for the CDR3 is TGTGCCAGCAGCCCAGGGGGCGACGGCACTGAAGCTTTCTTT. Full variable domain (remainder filled in from reference TRBV9 and TRBJ1-1): DSGVTQTPKHLITATGQRVTLRCSPRSGDLSVYWYQQSLDQGLQFLIQYYNGEERAKGNILERFSAQQFPDLHSELNLSSLELGDSALYFCASSPGGDGTEAFFGQGTRLTVV.